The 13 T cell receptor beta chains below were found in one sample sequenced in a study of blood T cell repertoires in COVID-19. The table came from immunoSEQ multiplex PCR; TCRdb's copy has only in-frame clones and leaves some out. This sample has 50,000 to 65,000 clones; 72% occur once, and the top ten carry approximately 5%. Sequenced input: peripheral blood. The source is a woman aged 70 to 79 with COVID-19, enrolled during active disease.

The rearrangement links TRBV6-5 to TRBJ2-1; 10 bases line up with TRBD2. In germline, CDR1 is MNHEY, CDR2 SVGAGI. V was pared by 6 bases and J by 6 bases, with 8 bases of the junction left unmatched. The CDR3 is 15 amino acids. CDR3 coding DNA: TGTGCCAGCAGGATGGGGACTAGCGCGCTCAATGAGCAGTTCTTC. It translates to CASRMGTSALNEQFF.

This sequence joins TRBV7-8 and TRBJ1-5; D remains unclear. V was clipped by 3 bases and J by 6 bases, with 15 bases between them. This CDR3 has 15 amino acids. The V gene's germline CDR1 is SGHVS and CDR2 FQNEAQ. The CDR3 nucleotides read TGTGCCAGCAGCTTTGCAGGTTTAAGCGGTCAGCCCCAGCATTTT. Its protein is CASSFAGLSGQPQHF.

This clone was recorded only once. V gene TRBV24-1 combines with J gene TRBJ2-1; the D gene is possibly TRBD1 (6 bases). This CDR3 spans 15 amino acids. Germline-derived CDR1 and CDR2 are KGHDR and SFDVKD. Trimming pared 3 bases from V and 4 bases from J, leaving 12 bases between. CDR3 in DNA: TGTGCCACCAGTGATGTGGACAGTGAATACAATGAGCAGTTCTTC. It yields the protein CATSDVDSEYNEQFF.

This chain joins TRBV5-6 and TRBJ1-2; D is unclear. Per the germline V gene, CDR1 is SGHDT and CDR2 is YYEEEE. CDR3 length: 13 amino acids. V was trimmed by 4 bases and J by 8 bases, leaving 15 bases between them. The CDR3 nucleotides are TGTGCCAGCAGCCCCGGGCTCCGGAGGGGCTACACCTTC. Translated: CASSPGLRRGYTF.

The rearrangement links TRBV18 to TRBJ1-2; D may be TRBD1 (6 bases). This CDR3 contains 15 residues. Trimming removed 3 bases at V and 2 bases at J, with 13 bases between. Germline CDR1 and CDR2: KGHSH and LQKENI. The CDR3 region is CASSPAAGANYGYTF. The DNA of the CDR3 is TGTGCCAGCTCACCCGCGGCAGGGGCGAACTATGGCTACACCTTC.

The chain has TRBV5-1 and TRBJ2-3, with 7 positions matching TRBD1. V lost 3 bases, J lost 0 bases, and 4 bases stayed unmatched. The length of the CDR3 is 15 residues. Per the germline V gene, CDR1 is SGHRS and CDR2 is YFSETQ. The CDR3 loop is CASSSGTVSTDTQYF. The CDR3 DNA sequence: TGCGCCAGCAGCTCCGGGACAGTTAGCACAGATACGCAGTATTTT.

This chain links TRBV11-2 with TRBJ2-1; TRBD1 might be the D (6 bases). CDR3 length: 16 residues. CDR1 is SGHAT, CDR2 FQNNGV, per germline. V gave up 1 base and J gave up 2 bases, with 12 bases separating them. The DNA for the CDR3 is TGTGCCAGCAGCTTAGTCACAGGGACGCCCTACAATGAGCAGTTCTTC. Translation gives CASSLVTGTPYNEQFF.

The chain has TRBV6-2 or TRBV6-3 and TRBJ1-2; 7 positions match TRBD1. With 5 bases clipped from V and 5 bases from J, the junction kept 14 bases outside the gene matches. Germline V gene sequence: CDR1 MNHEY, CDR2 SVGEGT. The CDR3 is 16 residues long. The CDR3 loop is CASSRVQGTEAYGYTF. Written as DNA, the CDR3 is TGTGCCAGCAGTCGCGTACAAGGGACAGAGGCATATGGCTACACCTTC.

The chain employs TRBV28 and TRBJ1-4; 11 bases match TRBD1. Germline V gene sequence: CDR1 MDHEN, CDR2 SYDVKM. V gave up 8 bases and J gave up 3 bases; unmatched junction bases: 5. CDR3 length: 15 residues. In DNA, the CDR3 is TGTGCCAGCTCCGGACAGGGGGCTGCTAATGAAAAACTGTTTTTT. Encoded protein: CASSGQGAANEKLFF.

CDR3 DNA sequence: TGTGCCAGCAGTTACTCTGCGGGGGGAGCGTATTTT. Its translation: CASSYSAGGAYF. The chain is built from TRBV6-2 or TRBV6-3 and TRBJ2-3; TRBD2 agrees at 8 bases. Germline V lookup: CDR1 MNHEY, CDR2 SVGEGT. The junction had 4 bases not matched to a gene; V was cut back by 0 bases and J by 14 bases. CDR3 length: 12 residues.

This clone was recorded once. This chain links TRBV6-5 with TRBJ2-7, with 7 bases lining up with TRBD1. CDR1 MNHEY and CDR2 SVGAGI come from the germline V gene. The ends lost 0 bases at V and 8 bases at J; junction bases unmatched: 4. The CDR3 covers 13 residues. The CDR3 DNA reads TGTGCCAGCAGTTACTCTTCAGGGGGAAAGCAGTACTTC. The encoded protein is CASSYSSGGKQYF.

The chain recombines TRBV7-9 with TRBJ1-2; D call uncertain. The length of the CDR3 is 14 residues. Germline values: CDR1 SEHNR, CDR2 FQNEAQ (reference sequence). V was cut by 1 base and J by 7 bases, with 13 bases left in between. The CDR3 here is CASSLDLGRSGYTF. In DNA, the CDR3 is TGTGCCAGCAGCTTAGATTTGGGTCGGAGTGGCTACACCTTC.

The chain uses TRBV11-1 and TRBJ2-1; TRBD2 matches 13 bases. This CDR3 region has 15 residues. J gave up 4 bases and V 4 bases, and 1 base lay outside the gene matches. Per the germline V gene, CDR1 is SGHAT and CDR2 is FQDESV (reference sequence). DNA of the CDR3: TGTGCCAGCAGCTCGACTAGCGGGGGGTACAATGAGCAGTTCTTC. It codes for CASSSTSGGYNEQFF.